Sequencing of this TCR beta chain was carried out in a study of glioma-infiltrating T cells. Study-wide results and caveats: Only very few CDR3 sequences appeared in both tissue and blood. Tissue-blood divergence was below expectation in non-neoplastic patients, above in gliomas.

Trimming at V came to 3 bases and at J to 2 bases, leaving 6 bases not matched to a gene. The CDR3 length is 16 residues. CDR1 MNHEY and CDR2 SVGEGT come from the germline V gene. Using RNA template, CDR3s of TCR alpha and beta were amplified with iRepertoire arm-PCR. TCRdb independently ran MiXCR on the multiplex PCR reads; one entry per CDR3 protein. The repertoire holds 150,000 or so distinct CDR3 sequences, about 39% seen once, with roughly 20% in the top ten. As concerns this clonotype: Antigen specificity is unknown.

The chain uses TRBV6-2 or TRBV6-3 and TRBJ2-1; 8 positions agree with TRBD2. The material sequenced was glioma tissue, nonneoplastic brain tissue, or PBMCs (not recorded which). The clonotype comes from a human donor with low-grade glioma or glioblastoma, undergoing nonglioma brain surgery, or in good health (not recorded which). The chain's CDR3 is CASSYLSGAPYNEQFF. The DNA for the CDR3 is TGTGCCAGCAGTTATCTTAGCGGGGCCCCCTACAATGAGCAGTTCTTC.